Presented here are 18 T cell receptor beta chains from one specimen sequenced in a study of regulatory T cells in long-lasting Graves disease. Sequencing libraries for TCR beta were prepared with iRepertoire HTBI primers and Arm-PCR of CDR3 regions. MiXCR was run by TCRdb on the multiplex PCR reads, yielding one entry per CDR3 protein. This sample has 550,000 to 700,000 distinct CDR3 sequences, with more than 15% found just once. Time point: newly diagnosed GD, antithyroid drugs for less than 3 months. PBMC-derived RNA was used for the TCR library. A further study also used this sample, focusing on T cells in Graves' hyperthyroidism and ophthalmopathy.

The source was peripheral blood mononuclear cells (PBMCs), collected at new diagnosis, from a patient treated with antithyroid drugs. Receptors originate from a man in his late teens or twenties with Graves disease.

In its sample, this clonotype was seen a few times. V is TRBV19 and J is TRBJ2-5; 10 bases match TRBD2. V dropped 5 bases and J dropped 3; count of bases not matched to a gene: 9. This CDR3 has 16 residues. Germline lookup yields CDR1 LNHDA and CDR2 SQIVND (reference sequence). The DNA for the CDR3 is TGTGCCAGTAGTGAATACACGGGACTAGCGAAAGAGACCCAGTACTTC. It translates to CASSEYTGLAKETQYF.

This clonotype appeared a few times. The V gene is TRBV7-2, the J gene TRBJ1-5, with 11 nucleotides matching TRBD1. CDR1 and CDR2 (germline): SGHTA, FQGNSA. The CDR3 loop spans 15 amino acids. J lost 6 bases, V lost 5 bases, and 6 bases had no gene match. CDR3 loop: CASSPKGQGVQPQHF. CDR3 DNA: TGTGCCAGCAGCCCGAAGGGACAGGGGGTTCAGCCCCAGCATTTT.

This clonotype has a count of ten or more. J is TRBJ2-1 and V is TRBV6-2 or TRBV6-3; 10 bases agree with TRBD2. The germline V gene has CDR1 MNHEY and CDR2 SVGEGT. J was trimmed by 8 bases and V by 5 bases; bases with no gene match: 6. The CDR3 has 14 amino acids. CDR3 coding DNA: TGTGCCAGCAGTACGGTAGCGGGAGGCGATGAGCAGTTCTTC. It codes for CASSTVAGGDEQFF.

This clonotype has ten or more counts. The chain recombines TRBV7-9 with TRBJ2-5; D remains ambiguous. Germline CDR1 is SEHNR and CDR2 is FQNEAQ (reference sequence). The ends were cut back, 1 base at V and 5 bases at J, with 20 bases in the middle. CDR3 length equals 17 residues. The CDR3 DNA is TGTGCCAGCAGCTTAGGTCGAATCGGAAACTTTCTCGAGACCCAGTACTTC. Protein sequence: CASSLGRIGNFLETQYF.

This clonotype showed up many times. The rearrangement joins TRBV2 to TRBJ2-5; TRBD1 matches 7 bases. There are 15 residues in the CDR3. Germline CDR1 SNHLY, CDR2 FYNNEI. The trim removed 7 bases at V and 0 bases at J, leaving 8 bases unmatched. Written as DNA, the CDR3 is TGTGCCAGCACCCCCGGGCAGGGGGACCAAGAGACCCAGTACTTC. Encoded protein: CASTPGQGDQETQYF.

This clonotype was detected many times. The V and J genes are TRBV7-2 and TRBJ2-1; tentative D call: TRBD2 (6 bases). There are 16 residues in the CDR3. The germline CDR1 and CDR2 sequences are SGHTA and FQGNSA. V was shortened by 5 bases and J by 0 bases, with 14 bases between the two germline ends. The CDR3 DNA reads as TGTGCCAGCAGCGGGGACTCGTCGAGCTCCTACAATGAGCAGTTCTTC. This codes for CASSGDSSSSYNEQFF.

The CDR3 spells CASSRETSTNEQFF. Written as DNA, the CDR3 is TGCGCCAGCAGCCGAGAGACTAGTACGAATGAGCAGTTCTTC. The J gene is TRBJ2-1, the V gene TRBV4-1, with D perhaps TRBD2 (6 bases). The CDR3 spans 14 residues. V was pared by 4 bases and J by 7 bases, with 14 bases between. The V gene's germline CDR1 is MGHRA and CDR2 YSYEKL.

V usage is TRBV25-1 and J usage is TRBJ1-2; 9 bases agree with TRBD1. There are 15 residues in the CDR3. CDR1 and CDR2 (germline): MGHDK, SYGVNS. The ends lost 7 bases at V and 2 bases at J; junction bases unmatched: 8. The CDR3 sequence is CASTQAGTGNYGYTF. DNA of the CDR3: TGTGCCAGCACCCAAGCGGGGACAGGGAACTATGGCTACACCTTC.

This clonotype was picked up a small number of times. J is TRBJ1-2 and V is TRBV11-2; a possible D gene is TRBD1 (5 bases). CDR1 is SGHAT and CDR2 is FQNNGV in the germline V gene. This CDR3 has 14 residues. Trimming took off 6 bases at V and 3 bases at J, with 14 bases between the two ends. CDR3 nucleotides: TGTGCCAGCAGACCCCTACGGGGCTACTATGGCTACACCTTC. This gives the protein CASRPLRGYYGYTF.

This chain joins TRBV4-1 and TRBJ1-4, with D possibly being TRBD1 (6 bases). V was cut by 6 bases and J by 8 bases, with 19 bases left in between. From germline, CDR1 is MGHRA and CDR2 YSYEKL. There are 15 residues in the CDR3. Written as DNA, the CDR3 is TGCGCCAGCAGTCATCAGGGGCGAGGGAACGAAAAACTGTTTTTT. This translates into CASSHQGRGNEKLFF.

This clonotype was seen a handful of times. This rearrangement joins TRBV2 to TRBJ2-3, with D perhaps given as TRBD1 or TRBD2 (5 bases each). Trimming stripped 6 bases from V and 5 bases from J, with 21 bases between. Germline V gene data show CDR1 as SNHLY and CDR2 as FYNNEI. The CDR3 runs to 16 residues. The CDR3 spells CASRAPIAGGQDTQYF. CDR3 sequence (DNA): TGTGCCAGCAGAGCACCTATAGCTGGGGGTCAAGATACGCAGTATTTT.

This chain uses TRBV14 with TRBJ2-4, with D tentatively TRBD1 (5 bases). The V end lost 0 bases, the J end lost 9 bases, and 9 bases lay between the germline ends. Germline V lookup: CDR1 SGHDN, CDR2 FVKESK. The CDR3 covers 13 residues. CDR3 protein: CASSQDRGSIQYF. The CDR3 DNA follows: TGTGCCAGCAGCCAAGATAGGGGAAGCATTCAGTACTTC.

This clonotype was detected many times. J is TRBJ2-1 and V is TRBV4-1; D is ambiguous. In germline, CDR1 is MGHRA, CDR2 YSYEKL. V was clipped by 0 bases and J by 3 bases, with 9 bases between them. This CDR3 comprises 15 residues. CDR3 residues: CASSQDIADYNEQFF. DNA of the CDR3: TGCGCCAGCAGCCAAGACATTGCCGACTACAATGAGCAGTTCTTC.

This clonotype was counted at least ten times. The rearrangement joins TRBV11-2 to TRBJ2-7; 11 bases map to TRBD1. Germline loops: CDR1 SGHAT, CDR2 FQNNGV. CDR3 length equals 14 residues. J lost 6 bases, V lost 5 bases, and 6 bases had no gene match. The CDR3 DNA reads TGTGCCAGCAGCAACGGACAGGGGGCCTCCGAGCAGTACTTC. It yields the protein CASSNGQGASEQYF.

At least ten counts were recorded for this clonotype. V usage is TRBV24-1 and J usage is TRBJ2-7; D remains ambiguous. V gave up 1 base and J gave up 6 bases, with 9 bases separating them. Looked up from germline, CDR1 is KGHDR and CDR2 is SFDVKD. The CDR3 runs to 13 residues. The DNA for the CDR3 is TGTGCCACCAGTGATTTCGGCGTCCCCGAGCAGTACTTC. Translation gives CATSDFGVPEQYF.

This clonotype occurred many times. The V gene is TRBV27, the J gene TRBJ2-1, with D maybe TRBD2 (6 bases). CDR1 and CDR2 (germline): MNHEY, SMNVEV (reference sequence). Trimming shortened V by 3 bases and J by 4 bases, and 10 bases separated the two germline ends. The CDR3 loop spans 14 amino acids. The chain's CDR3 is CASSLASVYNEQFF. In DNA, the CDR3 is TGTGCCAGCAGTTTGGCTAGCGTGTACAATGAGCAGTTCTTC.

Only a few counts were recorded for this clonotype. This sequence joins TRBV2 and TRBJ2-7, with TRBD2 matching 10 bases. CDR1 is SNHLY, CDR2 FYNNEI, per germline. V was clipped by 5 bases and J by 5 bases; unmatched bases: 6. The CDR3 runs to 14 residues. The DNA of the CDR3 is TGTGCCAGCAGTCAATTAGCGGGAGGAAACGAGCAGTACTTC. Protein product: CASSQLAGGNEQYF.

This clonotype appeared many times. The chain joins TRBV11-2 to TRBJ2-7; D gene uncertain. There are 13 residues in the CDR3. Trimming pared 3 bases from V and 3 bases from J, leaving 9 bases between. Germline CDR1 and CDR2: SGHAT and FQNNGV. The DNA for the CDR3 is TGTGCCAGCAGCTTCGGCAAAAACTACGAGCAGTACTTC. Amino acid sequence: CASSFGKNYEQYF.